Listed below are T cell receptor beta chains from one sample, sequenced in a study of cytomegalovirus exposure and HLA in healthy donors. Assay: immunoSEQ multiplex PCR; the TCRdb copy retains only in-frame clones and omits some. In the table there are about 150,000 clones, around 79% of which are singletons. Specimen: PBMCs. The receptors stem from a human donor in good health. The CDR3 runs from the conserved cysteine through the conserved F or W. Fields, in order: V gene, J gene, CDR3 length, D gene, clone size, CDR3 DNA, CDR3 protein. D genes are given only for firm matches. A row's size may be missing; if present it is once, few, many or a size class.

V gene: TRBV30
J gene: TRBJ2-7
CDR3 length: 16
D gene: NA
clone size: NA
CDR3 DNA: TGTGCCTGGAGTTTTCGGCGCGGGACGGGCTCCTACGAGCAGTACTTC
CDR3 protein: CAWSFRRGTGSYEQYF

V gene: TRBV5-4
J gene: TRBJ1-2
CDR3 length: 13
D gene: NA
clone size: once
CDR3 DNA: TGTGCCAGCCGAGGGCAGACGTCCCATGGCTACACCTTC
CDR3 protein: CASRGQTSHGYTF

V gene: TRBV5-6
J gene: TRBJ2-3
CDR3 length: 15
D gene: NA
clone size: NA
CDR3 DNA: TGTGCCAGCAGCTTGGTGCTACCTAGCACAGATACGCAGTATTTT
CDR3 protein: CASSLVLPSTDTQYF

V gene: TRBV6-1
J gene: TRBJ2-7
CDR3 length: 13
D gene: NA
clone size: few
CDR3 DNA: TGTGCCGGAATCGGGGGTTCCGCCTACGAGCAGTACTTC
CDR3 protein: CAGIGGSAYEQYF

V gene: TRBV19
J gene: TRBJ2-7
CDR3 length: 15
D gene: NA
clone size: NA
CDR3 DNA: TGTGCCTCCGCCTTAGGGACCAGGGGCGATTACGAGCAGTACTTC
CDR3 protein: CASALGTRGDYEQYF

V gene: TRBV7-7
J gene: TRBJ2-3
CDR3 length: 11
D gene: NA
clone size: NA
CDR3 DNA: TGTGCCAGCAGTCCGGCGGATGAGCAGTATTTT
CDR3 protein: CASSPADEQYF

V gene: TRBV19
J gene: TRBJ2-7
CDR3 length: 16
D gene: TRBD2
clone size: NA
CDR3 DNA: TGTGCCAGTAGTGTCTCAGCACTAGCGGATGGCTACGAGCAGTACTTC
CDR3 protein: CASSVSALADGYEQYF

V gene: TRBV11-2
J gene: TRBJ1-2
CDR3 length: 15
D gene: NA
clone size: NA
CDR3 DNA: TGTGCCAGCAGCTTAGTAACCGGGGGAGGGGATGGCTACACCTTC
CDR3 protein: CASSLVTGGGDGYTF

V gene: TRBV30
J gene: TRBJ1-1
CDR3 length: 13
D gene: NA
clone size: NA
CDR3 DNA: TGTGCCTGGAGTGTACGGGATCCCTCTGAAGCTTTCTTT
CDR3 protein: CAWSVRDPSEAFF

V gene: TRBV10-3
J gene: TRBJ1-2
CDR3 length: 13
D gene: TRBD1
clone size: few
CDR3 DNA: TGTGCCGCTCAGGGGGCCCCGTCTGATGGCTACACCTTC
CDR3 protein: CAAQGAPSDGYTF

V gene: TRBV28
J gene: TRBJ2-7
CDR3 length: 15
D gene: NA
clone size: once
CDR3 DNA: TGTGCCAGCAGTTTATTTGCGGGGCCCTCCTACGAGCAGTACTTC
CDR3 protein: CASSLFAGPSYEQYF

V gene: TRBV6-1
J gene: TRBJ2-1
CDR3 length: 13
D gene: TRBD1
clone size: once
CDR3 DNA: TGTGCCAGCAGTGATGGGACAGGGACTGAGCAGTTCTTC
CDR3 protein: CASSDGTGTEQFF

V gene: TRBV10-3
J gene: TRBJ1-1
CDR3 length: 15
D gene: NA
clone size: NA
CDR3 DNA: TGTGCCATCAGGGCGAACAGGGAGATGAACACTGAAGCTTTCTTT
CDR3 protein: CAIRANREMNTEAFF

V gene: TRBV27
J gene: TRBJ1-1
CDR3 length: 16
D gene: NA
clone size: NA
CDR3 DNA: TGTGCCACTTGGGGTGCAGGGGCCCAATGGAACACTGAAGCTTTCTTT
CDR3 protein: CATWGAGAQWNTEAFF

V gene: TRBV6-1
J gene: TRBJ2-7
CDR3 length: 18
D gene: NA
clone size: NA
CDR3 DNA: TGTGCCAGCAGTGCAAAAGCGTCGTACCAGGGTAGTTACTACGAGCAGTACTTC
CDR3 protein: CASSAKASYQGSYYEQYF

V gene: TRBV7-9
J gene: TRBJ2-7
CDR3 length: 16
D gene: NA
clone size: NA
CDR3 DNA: TGTGCCAGCAGCTTAGCCGGGGGAGCCGAATCCTACGAGCAGTACTTC
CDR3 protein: CASSLAGGAESYEQYF

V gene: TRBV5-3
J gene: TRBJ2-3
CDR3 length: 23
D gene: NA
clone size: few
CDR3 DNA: TGTGCCAGAAGCTTGGTTTTGGAGAAGACAGGACGACCCCCCATTTCTAGCACAGATACGCAGTATTTT
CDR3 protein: CARSLVLEKTGRPPISSTDTQYF

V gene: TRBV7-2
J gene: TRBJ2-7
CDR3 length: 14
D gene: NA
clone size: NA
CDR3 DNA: TGTGCCAGCAGCCTGGGCCGGTCCTCCTACGAGCAGTACTTC
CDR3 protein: CASSLGRSSYEQYF

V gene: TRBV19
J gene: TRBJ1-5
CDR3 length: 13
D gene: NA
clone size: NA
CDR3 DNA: TGTGCCAGTAGTATAGACAGGGTCGCGTCCCAGCATTTT
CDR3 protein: CASSIDRVASQHF

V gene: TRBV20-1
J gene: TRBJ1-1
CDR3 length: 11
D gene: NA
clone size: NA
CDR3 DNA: TGCAGTGCTGCGCAGGGGAAAGAAGCTTTCTTT
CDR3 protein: CSAAQGKEAFF

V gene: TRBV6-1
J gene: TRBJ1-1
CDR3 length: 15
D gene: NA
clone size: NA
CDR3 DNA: TGTGCCAGCACCCAGGGAAGGGCGGCGAACACTGAAGCTTTCTTT
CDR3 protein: CASTQGRAANTEAFF

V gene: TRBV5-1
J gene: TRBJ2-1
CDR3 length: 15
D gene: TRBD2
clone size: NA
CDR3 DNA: TGCGCCAGCAGCTTTCCTAGCGGTAAATACAATGAGCAGTTCTTC
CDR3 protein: CASSFPSGKYNEQFF

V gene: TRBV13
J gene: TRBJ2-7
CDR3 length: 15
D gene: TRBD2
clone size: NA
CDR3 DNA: TGTGCCAGCAGCTCCCGGACTAGGAGGTCGGAAGAGCAGTACTTC
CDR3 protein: CASSSRTRRSEEQYF

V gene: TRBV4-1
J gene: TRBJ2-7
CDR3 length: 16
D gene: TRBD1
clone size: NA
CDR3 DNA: TGCGCCAGCAGCCAAGAACCCGGGACAGGGAACTACGAGCAGTACTTC
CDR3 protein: CASSQEPGTGNYEQYF

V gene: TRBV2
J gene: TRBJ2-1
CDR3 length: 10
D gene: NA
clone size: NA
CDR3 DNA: TGTGCCAGCAGTCTTAATGAGCAGTTCTTC
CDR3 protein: CASSLNEQFF